This T cell receptor (beta chain) was obtained from a study of T cells in tuberculosis. A single count supports this clone. Profiled with immunoSEQ multiplex PCR; TCRdb holds only in-frame clones, not every one. The sample has around 50,000 clones; 70% to 90% are singletons. Sorting used thawed, overnight-rested PBMC stained with anti-CD3, a viability dye and GMM-loaded CD1B tetramer. The CD1B tetramers carried C32 glucose monomycolate purified from Rhodococcus equi. V gave up 3 bases and J gave up 3 bases, with 17 bases separating them. The germline V gene has CDR1 SGHTA and CDR2 FQGNSA. The CDR3 is 16 residues long.

The sequence derives from an adult woman with latent tuberculosis. Input material: CD1b-GMM tetramer-negative cells sorted from PBMCs. The chain is built from TRBV7-2 and TRBJ2-5; D might be TRBD1 (7 bases). The CDR3: CASSFRRQGGEETQYF. DNA for the CDR3: TGTGCCAGCAGCTTTAGGCGGCAGGGGGGTGAAGAGACCCAGTACTTC.